Presented here are 2 T cell receptor beta chains from one specimen sequenced in a study of blood T cell repertoires in COVID-19. Profiling relied on immunoSEQ multiplex PCR, and the TCRdb table lists in-frame clones only, not all of them. The sample lists some 180,000 clones, 88% occurring once. Sequencing used peripheral blood. These receptors were collected from a man aged 40-49 years with active or convalescent COVID-19.

This clone was observed a few times. The gene calls are TRBV7-3 and TRBJ2-7; 13 nucleotides match TRBD2. V was clipped by 5 bases and J by 7 bases; unmatched bases: 8. This CDR3 comprises 15 residues. The V gene's germline CDR1 is SGHTA and CDR2 FQGTGA. Here the CDR3 DNA reads TGTGCCAGCAGCCCGACTAGCGGGGGGCTCCTGGAGCAGTACTTC. As protein: CASSPTSGGLLEQYF.

The chain joins TRBV19 to TRBJ1-6, with 11 bases fitting TRBD1. Losses at the gene ends were 3 bases for V and 11 bases for J; bases not matched to a gene: 12. From germline, CDR1 is LNHDA and CDR2 SQIVND (reference sequence). There are 17 residues in the CDR3. The DNA of the CDR3 is TGTGCCAGTAGTATCGGGACAGGGGGAAGTGGTGGGGCACCCCTCCACTTT. Its protein product is CASSIGTGGSGGAPLHF.